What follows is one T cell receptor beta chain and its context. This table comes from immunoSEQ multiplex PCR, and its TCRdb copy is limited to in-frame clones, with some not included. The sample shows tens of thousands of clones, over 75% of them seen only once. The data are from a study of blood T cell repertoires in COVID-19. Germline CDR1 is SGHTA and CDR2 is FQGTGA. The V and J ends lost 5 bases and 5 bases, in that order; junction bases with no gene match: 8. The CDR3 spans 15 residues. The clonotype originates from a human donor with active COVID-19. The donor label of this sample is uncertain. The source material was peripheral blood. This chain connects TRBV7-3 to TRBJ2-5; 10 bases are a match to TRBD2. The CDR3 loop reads CASSPSSGGAETQYF. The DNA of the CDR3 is TGTGCCAGCAGCCCATCGAGCGGGGGGGCGGAGACCCAGTACTTC.